This TCR beta chain was sequenced during a study of neoadjuvant anti-PD-1 for oral cavity cancer. For the study at large: Before surgery, most patients got three to four biweekly 3 mg/kg nivolumab doses. Patients without progression received a fourth nivolumab dose around day 43, then surgical resection on days 50-56. Study findings and constraints: Higher pretreatment Treg/Th17 ratios tracked higher pretreatment blood clonality.

Time point defined: after neoadjuvant nivolumab, at surgical resection. Patients were newly diagnosed with stage II-IVA oral cavity squamous cell carcinoma without prior systemic or radiation treatment. This clone was detected many times. Its matching antigen is unknown. Only in-frame clones appear in the TCRdb table, and some are missing; sequencing was by immunoSEQ multiplex PCR. The top ten hold approximately 40% of the sample, which has approximately 23,000 clones, 45% seen once. The material was tumor tissue, obtained after nivolumab (anti-PD-1) treatment. This TCR was sampled from a person aged 40 to 85 with oral cavity squamous cell carcinoma.

CDR3 residues: CASSLGTGVGDSNQPQHF. The CDR3 DNA is TGTGCCAGCAGTTTAGGGACAGGGGTCGGGGATAGCAATCAGCCCCAGCATTTT. This rearrangement joins TRBV28 to TRBJ1-5; TRBD1 matches at 10 bases. CDR3 length equals 18 residues. CDR1 MDHEN and CDR2 SYDVKM come from the germline V gene. The ends lost 2 bases at V and 0 bases at J; junction bases unmatched: 7.